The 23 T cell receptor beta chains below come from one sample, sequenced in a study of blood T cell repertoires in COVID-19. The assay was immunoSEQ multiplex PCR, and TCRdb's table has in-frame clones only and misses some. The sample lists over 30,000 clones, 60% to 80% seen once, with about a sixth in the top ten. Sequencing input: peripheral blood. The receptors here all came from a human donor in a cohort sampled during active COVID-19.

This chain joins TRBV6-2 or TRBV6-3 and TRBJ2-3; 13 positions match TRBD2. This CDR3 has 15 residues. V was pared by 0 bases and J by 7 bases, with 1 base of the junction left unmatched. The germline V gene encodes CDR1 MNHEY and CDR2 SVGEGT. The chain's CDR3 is CASSYSTSGGYTQYF. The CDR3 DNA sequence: TGTGCCAGCAGTTACTCGACTAGCGGGGGGTATACGCAGTATTTT.

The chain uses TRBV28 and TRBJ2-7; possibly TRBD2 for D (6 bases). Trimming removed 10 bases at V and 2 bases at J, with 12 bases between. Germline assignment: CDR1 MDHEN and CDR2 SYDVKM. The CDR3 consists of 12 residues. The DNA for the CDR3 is TGTGCCACTACGGGACTGACCTACGAGCAGTACTTC. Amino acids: CATTGLTYEQYF.

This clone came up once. The CDR3 sequence is CASSQTSLGKNIQYF. The CDR3 bases are TGTGCCAGCAGCCAGACTAGTCTTGGCAAAAACATTCAGTACTTC. V gene TRBV7-8 combines with J gene TRBJ2-4; the D gene is possibly TRBD2 (6 bases). Trimming stripped 5 bases from V and 3 bases from J, with 14 bases between. Germline V CDR1 and CDR2: SGHVS, FQNEAQ. The CDR3 extends over 15 amino acids.

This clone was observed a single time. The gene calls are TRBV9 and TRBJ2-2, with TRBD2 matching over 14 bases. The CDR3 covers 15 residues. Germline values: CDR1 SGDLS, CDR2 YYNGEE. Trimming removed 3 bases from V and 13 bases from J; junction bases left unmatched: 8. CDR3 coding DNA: TGTGCCAGCAGCGAGGGGACTAGCGGGGGTAGTCGGCTGTTTTTT. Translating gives CASSEGTSGGSRLFF.

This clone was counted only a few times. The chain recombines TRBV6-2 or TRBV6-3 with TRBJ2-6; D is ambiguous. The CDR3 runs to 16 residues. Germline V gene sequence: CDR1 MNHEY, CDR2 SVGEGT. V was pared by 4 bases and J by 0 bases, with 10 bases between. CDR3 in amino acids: CASSWQEVSGANVLTF. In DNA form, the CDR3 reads TGTGCCAGCAGTTGGCAGGAAGTCTCTGGGGCCAACGTCCTGACTTTC.

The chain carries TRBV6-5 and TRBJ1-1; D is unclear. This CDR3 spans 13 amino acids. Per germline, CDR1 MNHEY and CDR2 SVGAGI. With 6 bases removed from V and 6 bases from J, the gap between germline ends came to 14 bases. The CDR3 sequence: CASSPDLFSEAFF. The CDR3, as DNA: TGTGCCAGCAGCCCCGACTTATTCTCTGAAGCTTTCTTT.

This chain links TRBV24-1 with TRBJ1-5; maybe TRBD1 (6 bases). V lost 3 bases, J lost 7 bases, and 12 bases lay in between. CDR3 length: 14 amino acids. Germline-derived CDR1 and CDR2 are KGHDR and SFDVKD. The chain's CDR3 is CATSDGGIRQPQHF. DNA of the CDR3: TGTGCCACCAGTGATGGGGGCATCAGGCAGCCCCAGCATTTT.

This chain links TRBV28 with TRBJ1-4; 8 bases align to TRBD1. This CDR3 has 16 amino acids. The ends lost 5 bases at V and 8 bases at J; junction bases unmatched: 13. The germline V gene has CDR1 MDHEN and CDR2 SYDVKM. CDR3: CASSTGGGSIKEKLFF. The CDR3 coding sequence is TGTGCCAGCAGTACAGGGGGTGGTAGCATTAAGGAAAAACTGTTTTTT.

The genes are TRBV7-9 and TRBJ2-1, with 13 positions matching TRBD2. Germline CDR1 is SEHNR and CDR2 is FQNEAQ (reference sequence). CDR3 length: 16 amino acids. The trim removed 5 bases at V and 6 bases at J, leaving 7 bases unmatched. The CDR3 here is CASSPLWTSGSNEQFF. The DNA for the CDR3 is TGTGCCAGCAGCCCCCTGTGGACTAGCGGGAGCAATGAGCAGTTCTTC. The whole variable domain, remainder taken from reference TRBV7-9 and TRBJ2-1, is DTGVSQNPRHKITKRGQNVTFRCDPISEHNRLYWYRQTLGQGPEFLTYFQNEAQLEKSRLLSDRFSAERPKGSFSTLEIQRTEQGDSAMYLCASSPLWTSGSNEQFFGPGTRLTVL.

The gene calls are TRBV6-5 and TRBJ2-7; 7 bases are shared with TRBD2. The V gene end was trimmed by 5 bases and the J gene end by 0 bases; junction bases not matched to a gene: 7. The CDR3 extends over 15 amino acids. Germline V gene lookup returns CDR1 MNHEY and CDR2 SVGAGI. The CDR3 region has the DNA TGTGCCAGCAGTAATCGAGGCGGGGGCTCCTACGAGCAGTACTTC. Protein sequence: CASSNRGGGSYEQYF.

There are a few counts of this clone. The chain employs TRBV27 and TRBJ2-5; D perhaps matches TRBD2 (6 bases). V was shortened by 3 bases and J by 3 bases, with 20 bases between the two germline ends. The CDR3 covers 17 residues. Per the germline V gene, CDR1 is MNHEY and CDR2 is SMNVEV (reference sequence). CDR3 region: CASSFFPPRTKKETQYF. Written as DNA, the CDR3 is TGTGCCAGCAGTTTTTTCCCCCCCCGGACTAAAAAAGAGACCCAGTACTTC.

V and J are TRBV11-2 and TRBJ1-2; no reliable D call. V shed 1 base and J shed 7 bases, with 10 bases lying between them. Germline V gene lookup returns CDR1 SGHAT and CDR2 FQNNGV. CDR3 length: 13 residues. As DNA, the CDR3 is TGTGCCAGCAGCTTAGCCAGACGAGGTGGCTACACCTTC. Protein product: CASSLARRGGYTF.

DNA for the CDR3: TGCAGCGTGAGGGACTCTACTGGAAACACCATATATTTT. Translating gives CSVRDSTGNTIYF. This sequence joins TRBV29-1 and TRBJ1-3; D might be TRBD1 (5 bases). There are 13 residues in the CDR3. In germline, CDR1 is SQVTM, CDR2 ANQGSEA. Trimming took 6 bases from V and 2 from J, leaving 11 bases between them.

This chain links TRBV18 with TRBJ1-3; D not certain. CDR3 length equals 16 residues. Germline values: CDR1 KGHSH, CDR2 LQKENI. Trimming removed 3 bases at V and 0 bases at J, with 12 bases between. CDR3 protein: CASSPPRQYSGNTIYF. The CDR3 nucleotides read TGTGCCAGCTCACCGCCAAGACAATACTCTGGAAACACCATATATTTT.

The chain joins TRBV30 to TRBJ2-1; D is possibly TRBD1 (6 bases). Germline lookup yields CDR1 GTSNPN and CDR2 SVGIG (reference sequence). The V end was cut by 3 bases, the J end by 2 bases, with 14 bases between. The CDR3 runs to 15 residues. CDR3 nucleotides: TGTGCCTGGAGACCTCAGGGGAGAGCCTACAATGAGCAGTTCTTC. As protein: CAWRPQGRAYNEQFF. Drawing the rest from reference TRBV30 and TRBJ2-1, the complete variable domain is SQTIHQWPATLVQPVGSPLSLECTVEGTSNPNLYWYRQAAGRGLQLLFYSVGIGQISSEVPQNLSASRPQDRQFILSSKKLLLSDSGFYLCAWRPQGRAYNEQFFGPGTRLTVL.

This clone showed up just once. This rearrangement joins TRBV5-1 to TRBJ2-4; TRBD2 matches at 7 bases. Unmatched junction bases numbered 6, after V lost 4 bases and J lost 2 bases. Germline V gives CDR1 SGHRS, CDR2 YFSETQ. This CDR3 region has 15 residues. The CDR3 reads CASSRASGTKNIQYF. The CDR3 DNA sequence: TGCGCCAGCAGCCGGGCTAGCGGAACCAAAAACATTCAGTACTTC.

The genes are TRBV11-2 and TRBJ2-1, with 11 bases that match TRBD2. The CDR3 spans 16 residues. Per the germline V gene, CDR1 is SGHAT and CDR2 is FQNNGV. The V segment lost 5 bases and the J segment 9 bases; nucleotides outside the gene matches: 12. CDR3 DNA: TGTGCCAGCAGCCCTTATAGCGGGAGGGTTTTAGGTGAGCAGTTCTTC. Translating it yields CASSPYSGRVLGEQFF.

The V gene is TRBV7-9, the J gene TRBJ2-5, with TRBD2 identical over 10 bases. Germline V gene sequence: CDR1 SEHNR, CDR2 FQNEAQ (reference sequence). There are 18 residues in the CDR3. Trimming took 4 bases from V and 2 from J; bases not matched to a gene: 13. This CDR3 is CASSSKRRLAGKQETQYF. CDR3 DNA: TGTGCCAGCAGCTCGAAGCGACGACTAGCGGGTAAACAAGAGACCCAGTACTTC.

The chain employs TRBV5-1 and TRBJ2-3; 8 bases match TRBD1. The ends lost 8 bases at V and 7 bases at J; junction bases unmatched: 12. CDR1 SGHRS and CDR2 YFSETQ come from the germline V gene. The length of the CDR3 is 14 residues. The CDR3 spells CASYQGASANTQYF. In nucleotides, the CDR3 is TGCGCCAGTTATCAGGGGGCTTCAGCAAATACGCAGTATTTT.

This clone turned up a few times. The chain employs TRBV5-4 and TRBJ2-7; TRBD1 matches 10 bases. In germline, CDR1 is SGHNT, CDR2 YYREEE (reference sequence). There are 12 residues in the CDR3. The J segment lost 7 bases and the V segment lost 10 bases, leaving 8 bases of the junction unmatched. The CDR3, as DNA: TGTGCCGTGGGACAGGGGACGGGGGAGCAGTACTTC. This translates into CAVGQGTGEQYF.

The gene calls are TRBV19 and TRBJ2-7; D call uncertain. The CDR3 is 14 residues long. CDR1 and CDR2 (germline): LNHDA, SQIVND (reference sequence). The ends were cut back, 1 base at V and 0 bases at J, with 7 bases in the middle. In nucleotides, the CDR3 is TGTGCCAGTAGTATAGGTGGCAGCTCCTACGAGCAGTACTTC. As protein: CASSIGGSSYEQYF.

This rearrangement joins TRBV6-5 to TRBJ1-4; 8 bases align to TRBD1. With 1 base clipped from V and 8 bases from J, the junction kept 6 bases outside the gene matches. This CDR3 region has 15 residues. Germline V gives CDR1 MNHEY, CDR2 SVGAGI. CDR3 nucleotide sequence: TGTGCCAGCAGTTACTACGGACAGGGCGGGGAAAAACTGTTTTTT. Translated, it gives CASSYYGQGGEKLFF.

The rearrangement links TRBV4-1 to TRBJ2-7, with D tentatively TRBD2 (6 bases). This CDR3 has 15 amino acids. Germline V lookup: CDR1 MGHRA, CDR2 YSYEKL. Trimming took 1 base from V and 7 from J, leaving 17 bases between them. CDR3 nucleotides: TGCGCCAGCAGCCAAGTCGGGGCAGGGACTGGGGAGCAGTACTTC. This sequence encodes CASSQVGAGTGEQYF.